This record concerns one TCR beta chain sequence. Its target is unknown. The sample originates from a study of cytomegalovirus exposure and HLA in healthy donors. PCR involved 60 Vbeta and 13 Jbeta primers. TCRdb's copy holds only in-frame clones and misses some; the assay was immunoSEQ multiplex PCR. The sample shows approximately 140,000 clones, 65% to 85% of them seen only once. This CDR3 contains 15 residues. CDR1 is SGHTA, CDR2 FQGTGA, per germline. With 2 bases removed from V and 1 base from J, the gap between germline ends came to 11 bases. Study-level findings and limits: There was a cluster of highly shared sequence variants that was likely a sequencing artifact.

The clonotype was recovered from a middle-aged woman in good health and CMV-seropositive. The sample comprised PBMCs. The V and J genes are TRBV7-3 and TRBJ2-5; maybe TRBD2 (6 bases). The chain's CDR3 is CASSLYGGIQETQYF. The DNA of the CDR3 is TGTGCCAGCAGCTTATATGGGGGGATCCAAGAGACCCAGTACTTC.